These 17 T cell receptor beta chains originate from one sample sequenced in a study of cytomegalovirus exposure and HLA in healthy donors (dated by TCRdb to about 2017). The library was generated by the immunoSEQ multiplex PCR assay. The multiplex PCR relied on a mix of 60 forward primers for TCR Vbeta segments and 13 reverse primers for TCR Jbeta segments. The source is immuneACCESS, and TCRdb retained only in-frame sequences with V and J called. Part of the clones is not carried over; for the studies checked, unresolved V genes explain less than half of this, and the remainder is unexplained. The sample data list 150,000 to 200,000 clones, and approximately 86% of these were observed just once. The ten largest account for nearly 2% of the sample. Material for sequencing was PBMCs. The receptor source for this set is a woman aged 18-29 years in good health and CMV-seronegative.

J is TRBJ2-1 and V is TRBV11-3, with a weak D call TRBD1 (7 bases). Trimming left V 5 bases short and J 5 bases short, with 19 bases between. This CDR3 is 16 amino acids long. From germline, CDR1 is SGHNT and CDR2 YENEEA. The CDR3 nucleotides are TGTGCCAGCAGCCTCTCGCCAGGGGGGTTAGACAATGAGCAGTTCTTC. This codes for CASSLSPGGLDNEQFF. Together with reference TRBV11-3 and TRBJ2-1, the CDR3 gives the full variable domain: EAGVVQSPRYKIIEKKQPVAFWCNPISGHNTLYWYLQNLGQGPELLIRYENEEAVDDSQLPKDRFSAERLKGVDSTLKIQPAELGDSAVYLCASSLSPGGLDNEQFFGPGTRLTVL.

The chain employs TRBV27 and TRBJ1-5; D is possibly TRBD1 (6 bases). The CDR3 has 15 residues. Germline V gene lookup returns CDR1 MNHEY and CDR2 SMNVEV (reference sequence). Trimming removed 2 bases from V and 0 bases from J, with 8 bases in between. CDR3 DNA sequence: TGTGCCAGCAGTTTAGGACAGTATAGCAATCAGCCCCAGCATTTT. This sequence encodes CASSLGQYSNQPQHF.

The rearrangement uses TRBV2 and TRBJ1-2, with 7 bases identical to TRBD1. CDR1 and CDR2 from the germline V gene are SNHLY and FYNNEI. The V segment lost 8 bases and the J segment 3 bases; nucleotides outside the gene matches: 9. The CDR3 has 14 amino acids. CDR3 DNA: TGTGCCAGCGGAATAGACAGGGTGGACTATGGCTACACCTTC. It yields the protein CASGIDRVDYGYTF.

V gene TRBV13 combines with J gene TRBJ2-5; no firm D call. The J call is uncertain, as TRBJ2-7 better fits the DNA end. Germline V lookup: CDR1 PRHDT, CDR2 FYEKMQ (reference sequence). The CDR3 spans 11 residues. The CDR3 bases are TGTGCCAGCAGCGCCCTCTACGAGCAGTACTTC. Residues: CASSALYEQYF.

Only a few counts were recorded for this clone. The chain links TRBV2 to TRBJ1-4, with D possibly being TRBD1 (6 bases). The germline gives CDR1 SNHLY, CDR2 FYNNEI. Trimming cost V 0 bases and J 16 bases, with 15 bases left between them. This CDR3 spans 13 amino acids. The CDR3 is CASSEALNSGQFF. CDR3 nucleotides: TGTGCCAGCAGTGAAGCGCTAAATTCGGGACAGTTTTTT. Using reference TRBV2 and TRBJ1-4 for the parts outside the CDR3, the full variable domain is EPEVTQTPSHQVTQMGQEVILRCVPISNHLYFYWYRQILGQKVEFLVSFYNNEISEKSEIFDDQFSVERPDGSNFTLKIRSTKLEDSAMYFCASSEALNSGQFFGSGTQLSVL.

This clone was seen just once. One end of the junction is discordant with germline, which a read error may explain. Other DNA variants within this sample encode the same CDR3. The chain couples TRBV27 to TRBJ2-5; D might be TRBD2 (5 bases). The CDR3 consists of 16 residues. Germline V CDR1 and CDR2: MNHEY, SMNVEV (reference sequence). In DNA, the CDR3 is TGTGCCAGCAGCTGGTCTGTTGGGGAGTACCAAGAGACCCAATACTTC. Its translation is CASSWSVGEYQETQYF.

This CDR3 reads CASTPLEGTGDTQYF. The CDR3 DNA reads as TGTGCCAGCACCCCCTTGGAGGGGACAGGGGATACGCAGTATTTT. The chain couples TRBV27 to TRBJ2-3; 9 bases match TRBD1. V gave up 7 bases and J gave up 6 bases; unmatched junction bases: 11. There are 15 residues in the CDR3. Germline V gene lookup returns CDR1 MNHEY and CDR2 SMNVEV (reference sequence).

The chain is built from TRBV6-1 and TRBJ1-2, with D perhaps TRBD1 (6 bases). This CDR3 has 12 amino acids. CDR1 is MNHNS and CDR2 is SASEGT in the germline V gene. V gave up 3 bases and J gave up 4 bases, with 6 bases separating them. CDR3 region: CASSDRGYGYTF. The CDR3 nucleotides are TGTGCCAGCAGTGACAGGGGCTATGGCTACACCTTC.

The chain combines TRBV28 with TRBJ1-6; perhaps TRBD1 as D (6 bases). Germline V gives CDR1 MDHEN, CDR2 SYDVKM. V gave up 3 bases and J gave up 7 bases, with 10 bases separating them. The CDR3 length is 14 residues. This CDR3 is CASSFRGGNSPLHF. The CDR3 region has the DNA TGTGCCAGCAGTTTTAGGGGGGGGAATTCACCCCTCCACTTT.

The chain carries TRBV29-1 and TRBJ2-7, with a weak D call TRBD2 (5 bases). The CDR3 consists of 10 residues. Germline V gene lookup returns CDR1 SQVTM and CDR2 ANQGSEA. V was shortened by 7 bases and J by 6 bases, with 10 bases between the two germline ends. CDR3 in amino acids: CSATGSEQYF. The CDR3 DNA reads TGCAGCGCCACGGGGTCCGAGCAGTACTTC.

The rearrangement links TRBV5-4 to TRBJ2-1; the match to TRBD2 covers 9 bases. Per germline, CDR1 SGHNT and CDR2 YYREEE (reference sequence). J lost 9 bases, V lost 2 bases, and 9 bases had no gene match. The CDR3 totals 15 residues. As DNA, the CDR3 is TGTGCCAGCAGCTTTTACTTAGCGGGAGTAGTTGAGCAGTTCTTC. Translated, it gives CASSFYLAGVVEQFF.

This clone was observed once. The chain recombines TRBV19 with TRBJ2-3; unclear D gene. The germline CDR1 and CDR2 sequences are LNHDA and SQIVND (reference sequence). This CDR3 contains 12 residues. V gave up 4 bases and J gave up 5 bases, with 7 bases separating them. The DNA for the CDR3 is TGTGCCAGTAGTACCTCCGGAGATACGCAGTATTTT. Translated, it gives CASSTSGDTQYF.

The chain carries TRBV5-5 and TRBJ2-7, with a possible D match to TRBD2 (6 bases). This CDR3 is 13 amino acids long. V was shortened by 4 bases and J by 6 bases, with 14 bases between the two germline ends. Germline V gene sequence: CDR1 SGHKS, CDR2 YYEKEE (reference sequence). The CDR3 region is CASSLTSSPEQYF. In DNA, the CDR3 is TGTGCCAGCAGCCTGACTAGTTCTCCCGAGCAGTACTTC.

V gene TRBV6-5 combines with J gene TRBJ1-2; D uncertain. CDR3 size: 16 residues. Trimming took off 4 bases at V and 1 base at J, with 16 bases between the two ends. The germline gives CDR1 MNHEY, CDR2 SVGAGI. DNA of the CDR3: TGTGCCAGCAGTTTGATACCAGTACCCCTTAACTATGGCTACACCTTC. It encodes CASSLIPVPLNYGYTF.

This rearrangement joins TRBV5-4 to TRBJ2-7, with D possibly TRBD2 on 6 matching bases. Germline V gives CDR1 SGHNT, CDR2 YYREEE (reference sequence). V dropped 4 bases and J dropped 0 bases, with 14 bases sitting between them. The CDR3 is 15 amino acids. DNA of the CDR3: TGTGCCAGCAGCCCCCCCCCGGGGGACTCCTACGAGCAGTACTTC. It translates to CASSPPPGDSYEQYF.

The rearrangement joins TRBV15 to TRBJ2-7; tentative D call: TRBD2 (5 bases). The CDR3 contains 15 residues. The V gene's germline CDR1 is LNHNV and CDR2 YYDKDF (reference sequence). Trimming stripped 2 bases from V and 6 bases from J, with 17 bases between. The CDR3 DNA reads as TGTGCCACCAGCAGAAAACTCGGACTGGCGGCCGAGCAGTACTTC. It encodes CATSRKLGLAAEQYF.

This clone was detected only a few times. The rearrangement uses TRBV7-9 and TRBJ2-7, with 10 positions matching TRBD1. V lost 6 bases to trimming and J lost 3 bases; unmatched junction nucleotides: 8. Germline-derived CDR1 and CDR2 are SEHNR and FQNEAQ (reference sequence). The CDR3 spans 15 residues. The CDR3 bases are TGTGCCAGCAGGATAACCGGGACAGGGGACTACGAGCAGTACTTC. Its translation: CASRITGTGDYEQYF.